The rows below give T cell receptor beta chains drawn from one sample of a study of blood T cell repertoires in COVID-19. TCRdb's copy holds only in-frame clones and misses some; the assay was immunoSEQ multiplex PCR. Among under 500,000 clones listed, about 90% were seen once. The source material was PBMCs or T cells enriched from blood (not recorded which). The receptors stem from a woman aged 18-35 years with acute COVID-19. Both conserved end residues are trimmed from each CDR3.

TRBV6-1,TRBJ2-2,ASSAHWERGNTGELF
TRBV9,TRBJ1-1,ASSRTGDWNTEAF
TRBV2,TRBJ1-2,ASSENRERDYGYT
TRBV7-8,TRBJ1-2,ASSLYRDGYT
TRBV9,TRBJ1-2,ASSVRGNVLDGYT
TRBV9,TRBJ2-7,ASSPSGNSAYEQY
TRBV2,TRBJ2-7,ARCPGTYEQY
TRBV9,TRBJ1-3,ASSVENNGNTIY
TRBV7-6,TRBJ2-7,ASSPWTGGGYEQY
TRBV11-2,TRBJ1-4,ASGQGGGNEKLF
TRBV6-2/TRBV6-3,TRBJ1-5,ASSKRQAGDQPQH
TRBV9,TRBJ1-6,ASSVDSFDNSPLH
TRBV9,TRBJ1-4,ASSVNPGGELF
TRBV5-4,TRBJ2-5,ASSPQGQYQETQY
TRBV19,TRBJ1-4,ASSNRDSNEKLF
TRBV13,TRBJ2-7,ASSSLGTRGYEQY
TRBV18,TRBJ2-3,ASSPGGFTDTQY
TRBV28,TRBJ1-2,AIPDRGLSYGYT
TRBV6-5,TRBJ2-5,ASSFRQGAGETQY
TRBV6-5,TRBJ2-2,ASRIQDSFGELF